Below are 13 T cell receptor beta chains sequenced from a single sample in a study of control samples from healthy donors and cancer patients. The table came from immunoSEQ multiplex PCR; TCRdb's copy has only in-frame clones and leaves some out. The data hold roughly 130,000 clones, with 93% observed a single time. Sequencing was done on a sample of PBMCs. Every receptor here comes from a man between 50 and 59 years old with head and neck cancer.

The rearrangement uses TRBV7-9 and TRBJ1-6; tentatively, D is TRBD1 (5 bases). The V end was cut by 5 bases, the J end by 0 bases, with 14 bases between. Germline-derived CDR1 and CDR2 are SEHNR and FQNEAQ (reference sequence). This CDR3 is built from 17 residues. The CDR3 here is CASSLGTGSSYNSPLHF. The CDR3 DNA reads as TGTGCCAGCAGCCTTGGGACTGGAAGCTCCTATAATTCACCCCTCCACTTT.

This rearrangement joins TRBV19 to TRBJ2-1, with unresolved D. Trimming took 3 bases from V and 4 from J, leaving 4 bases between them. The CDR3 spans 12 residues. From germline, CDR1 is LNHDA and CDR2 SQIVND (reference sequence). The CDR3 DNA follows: TGTGCCAGTAGTATTCAGTACAATGAGCAGTTCTTC. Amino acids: CASSIQYNEQFF.

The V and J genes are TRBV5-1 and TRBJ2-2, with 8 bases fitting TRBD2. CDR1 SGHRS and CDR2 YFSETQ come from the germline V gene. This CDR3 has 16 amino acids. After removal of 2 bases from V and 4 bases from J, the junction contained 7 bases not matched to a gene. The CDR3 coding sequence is TGCGCCAGCAGCTTTAACCCCGGGGGGGCCACCGGGGAGCTGTTTTTT. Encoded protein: CASSFNPGGATGELFF.

CDR3 coding DNA: TGTGCCCCAACCCCGGGGGACGGAGAAAAACTGTTTTTT. Its protein is CAPTPGDGEKLFF. The chain joins TRBV5-4 to TRBJ1-4, with D maybe TRBD1 (5 bases). The CDR3 totals 13 residues. Germline values: CDR1 SGHNT, CDR2 YYREEE (reference sequence). Between the trimmed V and J ends, which lost 10 bases and 8 bases, there was a span of 18 bases. The variable domain in full, completed from reference TRBV5-4 and TRBJ1-4, reads ETGVTQSPTHLIKTRGQQVTLRCSSQSGHNTVSWYQQALGQGPQFIFQYYREEENGRGNFPPRFSGLQFPNYSSELNVNALELDDSALYLCAPTPGDGEKLFFGSGTQLSVL.

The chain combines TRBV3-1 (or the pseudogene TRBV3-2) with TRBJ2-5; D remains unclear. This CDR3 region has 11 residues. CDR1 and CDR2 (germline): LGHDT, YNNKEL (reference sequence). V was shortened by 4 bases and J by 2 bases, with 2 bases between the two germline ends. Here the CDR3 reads CASSLQETQYF. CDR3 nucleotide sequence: TGTGCCAGCAGCCTTCAAGAGACCCAGTACTTC.

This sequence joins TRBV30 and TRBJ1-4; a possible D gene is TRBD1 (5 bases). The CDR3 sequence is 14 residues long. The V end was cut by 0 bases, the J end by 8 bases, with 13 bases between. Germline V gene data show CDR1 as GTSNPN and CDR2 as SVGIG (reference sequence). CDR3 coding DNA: TGTGCCTGGAGTGTTTCCCCAGGGAGCGAAAAACTGTTTTTT. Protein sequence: CAWSVSPGSEKLFF. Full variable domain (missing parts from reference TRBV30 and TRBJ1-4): SQTIHQWPATLVQPVGSPLSLECTVEGTSNPNLYWYRQAAGRGLQLLFYSVGIGQISSEVPQNLSASRPQDRQFILSSKKLLLSDSGFYLCAWSVSPGSEKLFFGSGTQLSVL.

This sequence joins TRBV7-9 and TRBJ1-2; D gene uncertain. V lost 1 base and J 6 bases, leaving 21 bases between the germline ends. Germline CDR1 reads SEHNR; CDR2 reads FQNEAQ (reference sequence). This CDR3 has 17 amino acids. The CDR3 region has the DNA TGTGCCAGCAGCTTAGGAAGTGTTGGGGAATTGATCAATGGCTACACCTTC. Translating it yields CASSLGSVGELINGYTF.

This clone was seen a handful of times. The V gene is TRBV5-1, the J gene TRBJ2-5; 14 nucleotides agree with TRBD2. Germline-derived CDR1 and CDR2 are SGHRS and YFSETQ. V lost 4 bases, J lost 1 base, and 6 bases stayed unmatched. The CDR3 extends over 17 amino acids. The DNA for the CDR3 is TGCGCCAGCAGCGGTGGCGGACTAGCGGGGGGCCAAGAGACCCAGTACTTC. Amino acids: CASSGGGLAGGQETQYF.

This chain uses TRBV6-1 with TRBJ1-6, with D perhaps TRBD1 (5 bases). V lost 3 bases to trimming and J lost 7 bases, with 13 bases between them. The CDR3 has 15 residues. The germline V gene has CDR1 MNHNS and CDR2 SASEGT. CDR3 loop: CASSEAGVANSPLHF. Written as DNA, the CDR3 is TGTGCCAGCAGTGAGGCGGGGGTAGCCAATTCACCCCTCCACTTT.

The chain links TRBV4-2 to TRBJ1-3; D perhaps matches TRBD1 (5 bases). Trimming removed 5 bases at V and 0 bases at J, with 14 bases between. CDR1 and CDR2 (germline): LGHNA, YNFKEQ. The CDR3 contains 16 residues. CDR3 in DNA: TGTGCCAGCAGCATTCAGGGAGGGATCTCTGGAAACACCATATATTTT. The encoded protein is CASSIQGGISGNTIYF.

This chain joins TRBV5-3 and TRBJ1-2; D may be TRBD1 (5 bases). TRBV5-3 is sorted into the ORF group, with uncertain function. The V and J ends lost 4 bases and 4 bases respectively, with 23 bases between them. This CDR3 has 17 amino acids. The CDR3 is CARSGGTRPRASYGYTF. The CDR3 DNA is TGTGCCAGAAGCGGGGGGACCCGACCGAGAGCGTCCTATGGCTACACCTTC.

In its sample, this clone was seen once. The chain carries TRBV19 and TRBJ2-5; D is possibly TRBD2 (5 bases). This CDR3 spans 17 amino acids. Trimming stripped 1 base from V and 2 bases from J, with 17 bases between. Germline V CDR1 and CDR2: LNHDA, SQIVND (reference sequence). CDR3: CASSIARPGNKQETQYF. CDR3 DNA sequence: TGTGCCAGTAGTATAGCCCGCCCCGGGAACAAACAAGAGACCCAGTACTTC.

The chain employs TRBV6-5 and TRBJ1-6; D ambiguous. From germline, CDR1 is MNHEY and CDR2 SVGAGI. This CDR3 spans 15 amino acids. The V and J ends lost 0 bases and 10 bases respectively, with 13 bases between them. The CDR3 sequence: CASSYSWEYSSPLHF. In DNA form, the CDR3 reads TGTGCCAGCAGTTACTCGTGGGAGTACAGCTCACCCCTCCACTTT.